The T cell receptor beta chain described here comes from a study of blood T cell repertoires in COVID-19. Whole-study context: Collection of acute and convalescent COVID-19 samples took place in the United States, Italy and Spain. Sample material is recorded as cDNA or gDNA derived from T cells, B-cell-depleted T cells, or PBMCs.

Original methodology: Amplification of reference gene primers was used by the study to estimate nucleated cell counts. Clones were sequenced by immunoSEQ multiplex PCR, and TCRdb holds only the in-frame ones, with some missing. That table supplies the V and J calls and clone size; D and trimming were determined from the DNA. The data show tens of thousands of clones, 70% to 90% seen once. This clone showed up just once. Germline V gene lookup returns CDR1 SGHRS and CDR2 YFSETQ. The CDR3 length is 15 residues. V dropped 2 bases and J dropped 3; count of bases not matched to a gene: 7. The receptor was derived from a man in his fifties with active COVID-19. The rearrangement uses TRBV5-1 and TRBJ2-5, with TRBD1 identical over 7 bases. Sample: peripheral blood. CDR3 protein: CASSFSGTVKETQYF. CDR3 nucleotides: TGCGCCAGCAGCTTCTCCGGGACAGTAAAAGAGACCCAGTACTTC.